The 30 T cell receptor beta chains listed next were all sequenced from one sample in a study of blood T cell repertoires in COVID-19. TCRdb's table, derived via immunoSEQ multiplex PCR, lists solely in-frame clones and lacks some. The table lists 150,000 to 200,000 clones, around 88% of them singletons, with 5% in the top ten. Sequencing was carried out using peripheral blood. These receptor sequences come from a human donor in a cohort sampled during active COVID-19.

This chain uses TRBV7-9 with TRBJ2-7, with D tentatively TRBD1 (6 bases). Germline V lookup: CDR1 SEHNR, CDR2 FQNEAQ (reference sequence). Between the trimmed V and J ends, which lost 4 bases and 2 bases, there was a span of 12 bases. The CDR3 totals 14 residues. Here the CDR3 DNA reads TGTGCCAGCAGCTCCACAGGGTTCACCTACGAGCAGTACTTC. This codes for CASSSTGFTYEQYF. Complete variable domain (other parts from reference TRBV7-9 and TRBJ2-7): DTGVSQNPRHKITKRGQNVTFRCDPISEHNRLYWYRQTLGQGPEFLTYFQNEAQLEKSRLLSDRFSAERPKGSFSTLEIQRTEQGDSAMYLCASSSTGFTYEQYFGPGTRLTVT.

The chain couples TRBV11-3 to TRBJ1-1; unclear D gene. Germline assignment: CDR1 SGHNT and CDR2 YENEEA. The CDR3 totals 13 residues. V dropped 6 bases and J dropped 0 bases, with 8 bases sitting between them. The CDR3 DNA reads as TGTGCCAGCAGGACAACAGTGAACACTGAAGCTTTCTTT. Translating it yields CASRTTVNTEAFF.

V is TRBV6-5 and J is TRBJ2-5; the match to TRBD1 covers 9 bases. Germline V lookup: CDR1 MNHEY, CDR2 SVGAGI. The CDR3 totals 16 residues. V gave up 0 bases and J gave up 4 bases; unmatched junction bases: 6. CDR3 bases: TGTGCCAGCAGTTACTCCGGACAGGGGATAGCAGAGACCCAGTACTTC. Amino acid sequence: CASSYSGQGIAETQYF.

V and J are TRBV10-3 and TRBJ2-2; 10 nucleotides align to TRBD1. CDR3 length: 17 residues. V trimming: 1 base; J trimming: 4 bases; junction bases outside the gene matches: 6. Germline CDR1 ENHRY, CDR2 SYGVKD. CDR3 sequence (DNA): TGTGCCATCAGTGAGTTCCGGGACAGGGGATTCACCGGGGAGCTGTTTTTT. Protein: CAISEFRDRGFTGELFF.

The chain couples TRBV27 to TRBJ2-5, with TRBD2 identical over 8 bases. Germline values: CDR1 MNHEY, CDR2 SMNVEV (reference sequence). J gave up 5 bases and V 1 base, and 6 bases lay outside the gene matches. This CDR3 has 15 residues. CDR3 in amino acids: CASSLYRGGSETQYF. CDR3 sequence (DNA): TGTGCCAGCAGTTTATACCGGGGGGGGAGCGAGACCCAGTACTTC.

V usage is TRBV7-2 and J usage is TRBJ1-4; 9 bases map to TRBD1. J gave up 1 base and V 5 bases, and 5 bases lay outside the gene matches. Germline V gene lookup returns CDR1 SGHTA and CDR2 FQGNSA. This CDR3 has 16 residues. The CDR3 sequence: CASSPGDRETNEKLFF. Written as DNA, the CDR3 is TGTGCCAGCAGCCCGGGGGACAGGGAAACTAATGAAAAACTGTTTTTT.

This chain joins TRBV27 and TRBJ2-5, with D perhaps TRBD1 (5 bases). CDR1 and CDR2 from the germline V gene are MNHEY and SMNVEV (reference sequence). CDR3 size: 15 residues. Between the trimmed V and J ends, which lost 9 bases and 2 bases, there was a span of 19 bases. DNA for the CDR3: TGTGCCAGACCCCACTTGATGCAGGGACAAGAGACCCAGTACTTC. Residues: CARPHLMQGQETQYF.

This chain links TRBV27 with TRBJ1-1; TRBD1 is a possible D gene (5 bases). The CDR3 has 13 residues. V was cut by 5 bases and J by 0 bases, with 7 bases left in between. Germline CDR1 is MNHEY and CDR2 is SMNVEV (reference sequence). For the CDR3, the DNA is TGTGCCAGCAGTCAGGGCTTGAACACTGAAGCTTTCTTT. Protein product: CASSQGLNTEAFF.

The rearrangement uses TRBV15 and TRBJ2-5; a weak D match, TRBD1 (6 bases). CDR1 LNHNV and CDR2 YYDKDF come from the germline V gene (reference sequence). Trimming cost V 6 bases and J 4 bases, with 12 bases left between them. CDR3 length equals 13 residues. CDR3 DNA: TGTGCCACCAGATCAGGGGCTGGAGAGACCCAGTACTTC. Translating it yields CATRSGAGETQYF.

This chain links TRBV19 with TRBJ1-5, with D hard to call. Trimming shortened V by 0 bases and J by 6 bases, and 6 bases separated the two germline ends. CDR3 length: 13 amino acids. The germline CDR1 and CDR2 sequences are LNHDA and SQIVND (reference sequence). CDR3 protein: CASSIDLSQPQHF. The DNA for the CDR3 is TGTGCCAGTAGTATAGATCTAAGTCAGCCCCAGCATTTT.

This rearrangement joins TRBV28 to TRBJ2-3, with TRBD2 matching 14 bases. The CDR3 totals 17 residues. The V gene end was trimmed by 6 bases and the J gene end by 3 bases; junction bases not matched to a gene: 8. Germline CDR1 reads MDHEN; CDR2 reads SYDVKM. The CDR3 DNA sequence: TGTGCCAGCAGCCTCCAGACTAGCGGGAGGGAGACAGATACGCAGTATTTT. The encoded protein is CASSLQTSGRETDTQYF.

This chain connects TRBV5-1 to TRBJ1-6; the match to TRBD1 covers 7 bases. The junction had 3 bases not matched to a gene; V was cut back by 0 bases and J by 6 bases. Germline V gene data show CDR1 as SGHRS and CDR2 as YFSETQ. This CDR3 is 15 amino acids long. CDR3 amino acids: CASSLDRGANSPLHF. CDR3 coding DNA: TGCGCCAGCAGCTTGGACAGGGGTGCTAATTCACCCCTCCACTTT.

The chain combines TRBV9 with TRBJ2-5; D is possibly TRBD2 (5 bases). Per the germline V gene, CDR1 is SGDLS and CDR2 is YYNGEE. The CDR3 extends over 16 amino acids. Trimming shortened V by 4 bases and J by 4 bases, and 20 bases separated the two germline ends. The DNA of the CDR3 is TGTGCCAGCAGCCCCCACCCCAGCGGTAACTCAGAGACCCAGTACTTC. Its protein product is CASSPHPSGNSETQYF.

The V call is TRBV6-2 or TRBV6-3, the J call TRBJ1-6; no clear D. Between the trimmed V and J ends, which lost 3 bases and 10 bases, there was a span of 10 bases. This CDR3 is 13 amino acids long. Germline CDR1 and CDR2: MNHEY and SVGEGT. The CDR3 DNA sequence: TGTGCCAGCAGTTATTGGAGGGAATCACCCCTCCACTTT. This sequence encodes CASSYWRESPLHF.

This sequence joins TRBV27 and TRBJ2-7; perhaps TRBD2 as D (5 bases). This CDR3 comprises 13 residues. Trimming took 2 bases from V and 2 from J, leaving 7 bases between them. Looked up from germline, CDR1 is MNHEY and CDR2 is SMNVEV (reference sequence). The CDR3 bases are TGTGCCAGCAGTTTAGGGGAGACCTACGAGCAGTACTTC. It codes for CASSLGETYEQYF.

This chain links TRBV20-1 with TRBJ2-7, with TRBD1 identical over 9 bases. This CDR3 has 13 residues. Trimming removed 3 bases from V and 6 bases from J; junction bases left unmatched: 6. CDR1 is DFQATT and CDR2 is SNEGSKA in the germline V gene (reference sequence). In nucleotides, the CDR3 is TGCAGTGCTAGTCGAGGGACAGGGACCGAGCAGTACTTC. It specifies CSASRGTGTEQYF.

The chain employs TRBV4-2 and TRBJ2-7; 11 positions match TRBD2. V gave up 2 bases and J gave up 4 bases; unmatched junction bases: 16. This CDR3 region has 19 residues. From germline, CDR1 is LGHNA and CDR2 YNFKEQ. CDR3 nucleotide sequence: TGTGCCAGCAGCCAACGGGTCCCACCTAGCGGGAGGAGCGAGTACGAGCAGTACTTC. Its translation is CASSQRVPPSGRSEYEQYF.

CDR3 in amino acids: CASSLAGAGETQYF. The CDR3 region has the DNA TGTGCCAGCAGCTTAGCGGGAGCGGGAGAGACCCAGTACTTC. V is TRBV7-9 and J is TRBJ2-5; tentative D call: TRBD2 (6 bases). Germline CDR1 is SEHNR and CDR2 is FQNEAQ (reference sequence). This CDR3 has 14 amino acids. V shed 0 bases and J shed 4 bases, with 9 bases lying between them.

The genes are TRBV29-1 and TRBJ1-5; 8 bases fit TRBD1. The V gene's germline CDR1 is SQVTM and CDR2 ANQGSEA. The length of the CDR3 is 14 residues. The V gene end was trimmed by 5 bases and the J gene end by 1 base; junction bases not matched to a gene: 4. The CDR3 is CSVSGGPSNQPQHF. As DNA, the CDR3 is TGCAGCGTTTCAGGGGGCCCCAGCAATCAGCCCCAGCATTTT.

The genes are TRBV19 and TRBJ1-5, with 11 bases fitting TRBD1. V was pared by 10 bases and J by 11 bases, with 16 bases of the junction left unmatched. The germline gives CDR1 LNHDA, CDR2 SQIVND (reference sequence). The CDR3 is 15 residues long. The CDR3, as DNA: TGTGCCACCGAAGACAGGGGACAGGGGGGTGATGCCCAGCATTTT. It translates to CATEDRGQGGDAQHF.

V and J are TRBV25-1 and TRBJ2-7, with 8 bases lining up with TRBD1. CDR3 size: 14 residues. Germline CDR1 MGHDK, CDR2 SYGVNS. V shed 6 bases and J 3 bases; nucleotides not matched to a gene: 7. CDR3 coding DNA: TGTGCCAGCAGCCCGGGACAGGCCAACTACGAGCAGTACTTC. It is translated as CASSPGQANYEQYF.

This chain's CDR3 is CASSLVGLAGGLNTGELFF. CDR3 DNA: TGCGCCAGCAGCTTGGTGGGACTAGCGGGGGGACTGAACACCGGGGAGCTGTTTTTT. The J gene is TRBJ2-2, the V gene TRBV5-1; TRBD2 agrees at 15 bases. After removal of 0 bases from V and 1 base from J, the junction contained 4 bases not matched to a gene. CDR3 size: 19 residues. Germline lookup yields CDR1 SGHRS and CDR2 YFSETQ.

The CDR3, as DNA: TGTGCCAGTAGGAGAGGACAGGGGGATAACTATGGCTACACCTTC. It codes for CASRRGQGDNYGYTF. The rearrangement uses TRBV2 and TRBJ1-2; TRBD1 matches 10 bases. This CDR3 is 15 amino acids long. The V segment lost 9 bases and the J segment 1 base; nucleotides outside the gene matches: 8. Germline assignment: CDR1 SNHLY and CDR2 FYNNEI.

This clone appeared once. V usage is TRBV6-5 and J usage is TRBJ1-4; TRBD1 agrees at 8 bases. The V segment lost 4 bases and the J segment 7 bases; nucleotides outside the gene matches: 11. Germline CDR1 reads MNHEY; CDR2 reads SVGAGI. The CDR3 runs to 16 residues. DNA for the CDR3: TGTGCCAGCAGTTCTTATTTTCAGGGGGCGCGTGAAAAACTGTTTTTT. This translates into CASSSYFQGAREKLFF.

This clone was seen a single time. The chain has TRBV12-3 or TRBV12-4 and TRBJ2-3; D uncertain. This CDR3 region has 11 residues. The V gene lost 6 bases and the J gene lost 5 bases, with 6 bases spanning the gap. CDR3: CASSLRDTQYF. The CDR3, as DNA: TGTGCCAGCAGCCTCCGAGATACGCAGTATTTT.

The chain recombines TRBV6-5 with TRBJ1-2; D unclear. The germline CDR1 and CDR2 sequences are MNHEY and SVGAGI. Trimming cost V 2 bases and J 2 bases, with 6 bases left between them. The CDR3 length is 13 residues. Written as DNA, the CDR3 is TGTGCCAGCAGTTACGCGGGAAACTATGGCTACACCTTC. Encoded protein: CASSYAGNYGYTF.

The CDR3 coding sequence is TGCGCCAGCAGCCAAGAAGAACAGGGGGTTCGCCCCACAGAGACCCAGTACTTC. This gives the protein CASSQEEQGVRPTETQYF. The rearrangement joins TRBV4-1 to TRBJ2-5; 8 nucleotides match TRBD1. The CDR3 is 18 amino acids. Trimming cost V 0 bases and J 4 bases; bases outside gene matches: 13. Per germline, CDR1 MGHRA and CDR2 YSYEKL.

The V and J genes are TRBV7-9 and TRBJ2-3, with TRBD2 as a possible D gene (5 bases). This CDR3 is built from 15 residues. V lost 4 bases, J lost 2 bases, and 13 bases lay in between. The germline V gene has CDR1 SEHNR and CDR2 FQNEAQ (reference sequence). The CDR3 DNA sequence: TGTGCCAGCAGCTACCGGACGGGGATCACAGATACGCAGTATTTT. Its protein product is CASSYRTGITDTQYF.

This clone was detected only once. The gene calls are TRBV4-1 and TRBJ2-7; D ambiguous. The CDR3 loop spans 17 amino acids. Per germline, CDR1 MGHRA and CDR2 YSYEKL. V dropped 0 bases and J dropped 0 bases, with 15 bases sitting between them. The CDR3 nucleotides are TGCGCCAGCAGCCAAGATTGGGTTAGGCGGATCTCCTACGAGCAGTACTTC. This codes for CASSQDWVRRISYEQYF.

V gene TRBV6-1 combines with J gene TRBJ2-1; 10 bases are shared with TRBD1. Germline lookup yields CDR1 MNHNS and CDR2 SASEGT. The CDR3 runs 16 residues. Trimming took 2 bases from V and 4 from J; bases not matched to a gene: 5. The DNA for the CDR3 is TGTGCCAGCAGTGAACTTGGGACAGGGGTTTACAATGAGCAGTTCTTC. Protein sequence: CASSELGTGVYNEQFF.